The rows below give T cell receptor beta chains drawn from one sample of a study of T cell responses to AZD1222 COVID-19 vaccine. The table came from immunoSEQ multiplex PCR; TCRdb's copy has only in-frame clones and leaves some out. The sample lists over 150,000 clones, about 90% seen once, with approximately 0.5% in the top ten. The source material was peripheral blood, sampled on day 0 of AZD1222 vaccination. The source is an adult in good health. The CDR3 runs from the conserved cysteine through the conserved F or W. Fields, in order: J gene, V gene, D gene, clone size, CDR3 DNA, CDR3 protein. The D gene is left open where the match is weak. The size of a clone is reported for some rows only, either as once, few or many, or as a class for expanded clones.

j_gene: TRBJ1-1
v_gene: TRBV7-9
d_gene: NA
abundance: NA
CDR3nt: TGTGCCAGCGGAACAGGCATGAACACTGAAGCTTTCTTT
CDR3aa: CASGTGMNTEAFF

j_gene: TRBJ1-2
v_gene: TRBV6-5
d_gene: NA
abundance: NA
CDR3nt: TGTGCCAGCAGTTACTCTCCAGGCGTCTATGGCTACACCTTC
CDR3aa: CASSYSPGVYGYTF

j_gene: TRBJ2-7
v_gene: TRBV11-2
d_gene: TRBD1
abundance: NA
CDR3nt: TGTGCCAGCAGCCCCATGACAGGGGAGGACCACGAGCAGTACTTC
CDR3aa: CASSPMTGEDHEQYF

j_gene: TRBJ2-1
v_gene: TRBV6-5
d_gene: NA
abundance: NA
CDR3nt: TGTGCCAGCAGTTACCCCCGGGGAAATGAGCAGTTCTTC
CDR3aa: CASSYPRGNEQFF

j_gene: TRBJ2-2
v_gene: TRBV3-1/TRBV3-2
d_gene: NA
abundance: NA
CDR3nt: TGTGCCAGCAGCCAACGAGCGGAGATCACCGGGGAGCTGTTTTTT
CDR3aa: CASSQRAEITGELFF

j_gene: TRBJ2-3
v_gene: TRBV7-2
d_gene: NA
abundance: NA
CDR3nt: TGTGCCAGCAACTTCGTTGGGGATACGCAGTATTTT
CDR3aa: CASNFVGDTQYF

j_gene: TRBJ2-2
v_gene: TRBV5-6
d_gene: NA
abundance: NA
CDR3nt: TGTGCCAGCAGATTCGGGCAGATCACCGGGGAGCTGTTTTTT
CDR3aa: CASRFGQITGELFF

j_gene: TRBJ1-1
v_gene: TRBV4-1
d_gene: NA
abundance: NA
CDR3nt: TGCGCCAGCAGCCACGCCGGGACAACGAACACTGAAGCTTTCTTT
CDR3aa: CASSHAGTTNTEAFF

j_gene: TRBJ2-3
v_gene: TRBV27
d_gene: NA
abundance: NA
CDR3nt: TGTGCCAGCGGGGCTGTAGCGACAGATACGCAGTATTTT
CDR3aa: CASGAVATDTQYF

j_gene: TRBJ2-3
v_gene: TRBV4-3
d_gene: TRBD1
abundance: NA
CDR3nt: TGCGCCAGCAGCCAAAACAGGGGTCGGACAGATACGCAGTATTTT
CDR3aa: CASSQNRGRTDTQYF

j_gene: TRBJ2-1
v_gene: TRBV4-2
d_gene: NA
abundance: NA
CDR3nt: TGTGCCAGCAGCGAAGCGCCAGGGACTTACAATGAGCAGTTCTTC
CDR3aa: CASSEAPGTYNEQFF

j_gene: TRBJ1-5
v_gene: TRBV19
d_gene: NA
abundance: NA
CDR3nt: TGTGCCAGTAGCTTGGTCGGGATTCGTAGCAATCAGCCCCAGCATTTT
CDR3aa: CASSLVGIRSNQPQHF

j_gene: TRBJ1-1
v_gene: TRBV6-4
d_gene: NA
abundance: NA
CDR3nt: TGTGCCAGCAGTGTCGAGGTAATAGGGGACACTGAAGCTTTCTTT
CDR3aa: CASSVEVIGDTEAFF

j_gene: TRBJ2-5
v_gene: TRBV14
d_gene: NA
abundance: NA
CDR3nt: TGTGCCAGCAGGAGAGGGGCACGGGAGACCCAGTACTTC
CDR3aa: CASRRGARETQYF

j_gene: TRBJ1-6
v_gene: TRBV7-9
d_gene: TRBD1
abundance: NA
CDR3nt: TGTGCCAGCAGCTTAGGGACAGGGACGCCTAATTCACCCCTCCACTTT
CDR3aa: CASSLGTGTPNSPLHF

j_gene: TRBJ1-2
v_gene: TRBV19
d_gene: TRBD1
abundance: NA
CDR3nt: TGTGCCAGTAGTGCTGGACAGGGGGCAAACTATGGCTACACCTTC
CDR3aa: CASSAGQGANYGYTF

j_gene: TRBJ1-1
v_gene: TRBV16
d_gene: TRBD1
abundance: NA
CDR3nt: TGTGCCAGCAGCCTCGACAGGGGGCTGATCACTGAAGCTTTCTTT
CDR3aa: CASSLDRGLITEAFF

j_gene: TRBJ2-7
v_gene: TRBV5-6
d_gene: NA
abundance: NA
CDR3nt: TGTGCCAGCAGCTTACGTGGTGGGTTCGAGCAGTACTTC
CDR3aa: CASSLRGGFEQYF

j_gene: TRBJ2-7
v_gene: TRBV5-5
d_gene: NA
abundance: NA
CDR3nt: TGTGCCAGCAGCTTGGTTGGTCGTAAGGACAGCTCCAACTTC
CDR3aa: CASSLVGRKDSSNF

j_gene: TRBJ2-1
v_gene: TRBV27
d_gene: TRBD2
abundance: NA
CDR3nt: TGTACCTCCAGCGGGGGGTCCGATGAGCAGTTCTTC
CDR3aa: CTSSGGSDEQFF

j_gene: TRBJ2-7
v_gene: TRBV5-6
d_gene: TRBD2
abundance: few
CDR3nt: TGTGCCAGCAGCCGGACTAGCGGGGGGACCTACGAGCAGTACTTC
CDR3aa: CASSRTSGGTYEQYF

j_gene: TRBJ2-7
v_gene: TRBV11-2
d_gene: NA
abundance: NA
CDR3nt: TGTGCCAGCAGCGCCCGGGCTCCCCTACTCGAGCAGTACTTC
CDR3aa: CASSARAPLLEQYF

j_gene: TRBJ2-1
v_gene: TRBV28
d_gene: NA
abundance: NA
CDR3nt: TGTGCCAGCGGTGGAAGGCACTTAAATGAGCAGTTCTTC
CDR3aa: CASGGRHLNEQFF

j_gene: TRBJ2-1
v_gene: TRBV6-4
d_gene: TRBD2
abundance: NA
CDR3nt: TGTGCCAGCAGGCGGACTAGCGGGGGGGCTTTGAATGAGCAGTTCTTC
CDR3aa: CASRRTSGGALNEQFF

j_gene: TRBJ2-7
v_gene: TRBV27
d_gene: TRBD2
abundance: NA
CDR3nt: TGTGCCAGCAGTTTACTAGCGGGATACTACGAGCAGTACTTC
CDR3aa: CASSLLAGYYEQYF

j_gene: TRBJ1-2
v_gene: TRBV13
d_gene: NA
abundance: few
CDR3nt: TGTGCCAGCAGCGCAGACGGGGGATTGGGGGCTCGAGACTATGGCTACACCTTC
CDR3aa: CASSADGGLGARDYGYTF

j_gene: TRBJ2-5
v_gene: TRBV4-2
d_gene: TRBD2
abundance: once
CDR3nt: TGTGCCAGCAGCCAATCAGCTAGCGGGGGGGCCGGGGAGACCCAGTACTTC
CDR3aa: CASSQSASGGAGETQYF

j_gene: TRBJ1-1
v_gene: TRBV5-1
d_gene: NA
abundance: NA
CDR3nt: TGCGCCAGCAGCCTAGGGACCCTGGACACTGAAGCTTTCTTT
CDR3aa: CASSLGTLDTEAFF

j_gene: TRBJ2-7
v_gene: TRBV7-6
d_gene: TRBD1
abundance: NA
CDR3nt: TGTGCCAGCAGCCCCTCGGGACAGGGTGGCTACGAGCAGTACTTC
CDR3aa: CASSPSGQGGYEQYF

j_gene: TRBJ2-1
v_gene: TRBV7-2
d_gene: NA
abundance: NA
CDR3nt: TGTGCCAGCAGCTTAGTCATCCGGGGTGTCACGGCGGGTGAGCAGTTCTTC
CDR3aa: CASSLVIRGVTAGEQFF

j_gene: TRBJ2-2
v_gene: TRBV4-1
d_gene: NA
abundance: NA
CDR3nt: TGCGCCAGCAGCCAACAGGGCCGCCCTGGAACCGGGGAGCTGTTTTTT
CDR3aa: CASSQQGRPGTGELFF

j_gene: TRBJ2-2
v_gene: TRBV27
d_gene: TRBD1
abundance: NA
CDR3nt: TGTGCCAGCAGTTCCCCAATAAGACAGGGGAACACCGGGGAGCTGTTTTTT
CDR3aa: CASSSPIRQGNTGELFF

j_gene: TRBJ1-1
v_gene: TRBV14
d_gene: NA
abundance: NA
CDR3nt: TGTGCCAGCAGCCAAGAAGGCAGGGGATACACTGAAGCTTTCTTT
CDR3aa: CASSQEGRGYTEAFF

j_gene: TRBJ2-7
v_gene: TRBV5-1
d_gene: NA
abundance: NA
CDR3nt: TGCGCCAGCAGCCGCTGGGGGGACAGCACCTACGAGCAGTACTTC
CDR3aa: CASSRWGDSTYEQYF

j_gene: TRBJ1-2
v_gene: TRBV28
d_gene: NA
abundance: NA
CDR3nt: TGTGCCAGCAGGCTCCCTGGCAACTATGGCTACACCTTC
CDR3aa: CASRLPGNYGYTF

j_gene: TRBJ2-5
v_gene: TRBV7-7
d_gene: NA
abundance: NA
CDR3nt: TGTGCTAGCAGCTTATCCCCGTCGGGACATATGGCGACCCAGTACTTC
CDR3aa: CASSLSPSGHMATQYF

j_gene: TRBJ2-3
v_gene: TRBV21-1
d_gene: NA
abundance: NA
CDR3nt: TGTGCCAGCAGCAAAGAACACCACGACCAAAGCACAGATACGCAGTATTTT
CDR3aa: CASSKEHHDQSTDTQYF

j_gene: TRBJ1-2
v_gene: TRBV10-3
d_gene: NA
abundance: once
CDR3nt: TGTGCCATCAGTGAGTCTGCCGGGACTAACCCCTATGGCTACACCTTC
CDR3aa: CAISESAGTNPYGYTF

j_gene: TRBJ2-5
v_gene: TRBV15
d_gene: NA
abundance: few
CDR3nt: TGTGCCACCAGCAGAGATCCAGTAGAGACCCAGTACTTC
CDR3aa: CATSRDPVETQYF

j_gene: TRBJ1-3
v_gene: TRBV9
d_gene: TRBD1
abundance: NA
CDR3nt: TGTGCCAGCAGCCCCGACCGACAGGGGGCTTTCTCACTTTCTGGAAACACCATATATTTT
CDR3aa: CASSPDRQGAFSLSGNTIYF

j_gene: TRBJ2-7
v_gene: TRBV5-4
d_gene: NA
abundance: once
CDR3nt: TGTGCCAGCAGCTTGGATCGGGGGATCCGGAACGAGCAGTACTTC
CDR3aa: CASSLDRGIRNEQYF

j_gene: TRBJ1-1
v_gene: TRBV19
d_gene: NA
abundance: NA
CDR3nt: TGTGCCAGTAGTATAGAAGGCAGCGGGACTGAAGCTTTCTTT
CDR3aa: CASSIEGSGTEAFF

j_gene: TRBJ1-2
v_gene: TRBV7-2
d_gene: NA
abundance: NA
CDR3nt: TGTGCCAGCAGCCCCGGAGACTATGGCTACACCTTC
CDR3aa: CASSPGDYGYTF

j_gene: TRBJ1-3
v_gene: TRBV6-1
d_gene: NA
abundance: once
CDR3nt: TGTGCCAGCAGTGAAAAGTACAGCGGAGGAAACACCATATATTTT
CDR3aa: CASSEKYSGGNTIYF

j_gene: TRBJ1-1
v_gene: TRBV7-2
d_gene: NA
abundance: NA
CDR3nt: TGTGCCAGCAGCTTAGGGGCCGTGACCACTGAAGCTTTCTTT
CDR3aa: CASSLGAVTTEAFF

j_gene: TRBJ1-2
v_gene: TRBV12-3/TRBV12-4
d_gene: TRBD1
abundance: NA
CDR3nt: TGTGCCAGCAGTCAGGACAGGTACTATGGCTACACCTTC
CDR3aa: CASSQDRYYGYTF

j_gene: TRBJ2-6
v_gene: TRBV18
d_gene: NA
abundance: NA
CDR3nt: TGTGCCAGCTCACCACCGAGGAACTCTGGGGCCAACGTCCTGACTTTC
CDR3aa: CASSPPRNSGANVLTF

j_gene: TRBJ1-3
v_gene: TRBV21-1
d_gene: NA
abundance: few
CDR3nt: TGTGCCAGCAGCAAACAGGGAGGCTCTGGAAACACCATATATTTT
CDR3aa: CASSKQGGSGNTIYF

j_gene: TRBJ1-1
v_gene: TRBV18
d_gene: NA
abundance: few
CDR3nt: TGTGCCAGCTCACCCAGGACAGAGAACACTGAAGCTTTCTTT
CDR3aa: CASSPRTENTEAFF

j_gene: TRBJ2-5
v_gene: TRBV9
d_gene: TRBD1
abundance: NA
CDR3nt: TGTGCCAGCAGCGTAGGCCCTCAATCCGGGACAGGGGATCAAGAGACCCAGTACTTC
CDR3aa: CASSVGPQSGTGDQETQYF

j_gene: TRBJ2-7
v_gene: TRBV9
d_gene: NA
abundance: NA
CDR3nt: TGTGCCAGCAGCGTCTCTGACTCCAACGAGCAGTACTTC
CDR3aa: CASSVSDSNEQYF

j_gene: TRBJ1-2
v_gene: TRBV7-3
d_gene: NA
abundance: NA
CDR3nt: TGTGCCAGCAGCCTACTAACAGGAACGTATGGCTACACCTTC
CDR3aa: CASSLLTGTYGYTF

j_gene: TRBJ2-7
v_gene: TRBV6-5
d_gene: TRBD2
abundance: NA
CDR3nt: TGTGCCAGCAGTTACAAGGGACTAGCGGACTACGAGCAGTACTTC
CDR3aa: CASSYKGLADYEQYF

j_gene: TRBJ2-5
v_gene: TRBV11-2
d_gene: NA
abundance: NA
CDR3nt: TGTGCCAGCAGTCGGGAGTGGGGACAAGAGACCCAGTACTTC
CDR3aa: CASSREWGQETQYF

j_gene: TRBJ1-6
v_gene: TRBV5-1
d_gene: TRBD1
abundance: NA
CDR3nt: TGCGCCAGCAGCTTGATCGACAGGGATAATTCACCCCTCCACTTT
CDR3aa: CASSLIDRDNSPLHF

j_gene: TRBJ1-1
v_gene: TRBV2
d_gene: TRBD1
abundance: NA
CDR3nt: TGTGCCAGCAGTGACGACAGGGGCACTGAAGCTTTCTTT
CDR3aa: CASSDDRGTEAFF

j_gene: TRBJ1-5
v_gene: TRBV7-9
d_gene: NA
abundance: NA
CDR3nt: TGTGCCAGCAGTGGAGGACGAGTCCAGCCCCAGCATTTT
CDR3aa: CASSGGRVQPQHF

j_gene: TRBJ2-6
v_gene: TRBV29-1
d_gene: NA
abundance: NA
CDR3nt: TGCAGCGTTCGACAGCAACTCTCTGGGGCCAACGTCCTGACTTTC
CDR3aa: CSVRQQLSGANVLTF

j_gene: TRBJ1-6
v_gene: TRBV6-6
d_gene: NA
abundance: NA
CDR3nt: TGTGCCAGCATACAGGGAGGAAGTTATTCACCCCTCCACTTT
CDR3aa: CASIQGGSYSPLHF